The 30 T cell receptor beta chains presented below share a single source sample, sequenced in a study of cytomegalovirus exposure and HLA in healthy donors (dated by TCRdb to about 2017). Receptors were amplified or captured by the immunoSEQ multiplex PCR assay. For the multiplex PCR, a mixture combining 60 forward primers for TCR Vbeta segments and 13 reverse primers for TCR Jbeta segments was used. This is the immuneACCESS table as TCRdb keeps it, with only in-frame sequences that have V and J called. A part of the clones is gone; compared with another copy, unresolved V genes explain less than half, and the rest is unexplained. The sample includes 95,000 to 100,000 clones, with approximately 74% observed a single time. Of the sample, less than 2% falls within the top ten clones. The material sequenced was PBMCs. Receptors originate from a male donor in good health and CMV-seronegative.

This sequence joins TRBV30 and TRBJ2-6; 9 nucleotides align to TRBD2. The CDR3 consists of 18 residues. The junction had 9 bases not matched to a gene; V was cut back by 1 base and J by 2 bases. Germline V gene data show CDR1 as GTSNPN and CDR2 as SVGIG (reference sequence). The CDR3 DNA sequence: TGTGCCTGGAGTGCCCGAGCGGGAGGCCCACCTGGGGCCAACGTCCTGACTTTC. The encoded protein is CAWSARAGGPPGANVLTF.

CDR3 nucleotides: TGTGCCAGCAGTCCCTGGCACGGGAGGAATAATGAAAAACTGTTTTTT. As protein: CASSPWHGRNNEKLFF. This sequence joins TRBV27 and TRBJ1-4; D call uncertain. Germline-derived CDR1 and CDR2 are MNHEY and SMNVEV (reference sequence). This CDR3 has 16 residues. The V end was cut by 5 bases, the J end by 4 bases, with 17 bases between.

The chain joins TRBV11-2 to TRBJ2-7; 8 bases line up with TRBD1. Per the germline V gene, CDR1 is SGHAT and CDR2 is FQNNGV. The CDR3 runs to 15 residues. Germline trimming cut 6 bases from V and 3 bases from J; bases unmatched to any gene: 10. The CDR3 nucleotides read TGTGCCAGCAGGCGTCCCGGGACAGGCTACTACGAGCAGTACTTC. It encodes CASRRPGTGYYEQYF.

J is TRBJ2-3 and V is TRBV7-8, with 8 bases identical to TRBD2. This CDR3 spans 15 amino acids. Germline lookup yields CDR1 SGHVS and CDR2 FQNEAQ. The trim removed 1 base at V and 3 bases at J, leaving 3 bases unmatched. This CDR3 is CASSLESGGTDTQYF. Written as DNA, the CDR3 is TGTGCCAGCAGCTTAGAGAGCGGGGGAACAGATACGCAGTATTTT.

This clone occurred a few times. The chain recombines TRBV4-3 with TRBJ1-4; 11 bases fit TRBD1. CDR3 length equals 16 residues. Germline V gene sequence: CDR1 LGHNA, CDR2 YSLEER. Trimming at V came to 2 bases and at J to 8 bases, leaving 7 bases not matched to a gene. CDR3 residues: CASSQSRGTGGEKLFF. Written as DNA, the CDR3 is TGCGCCAGCAGCCAATCTAGAGGGACAGGGGGAGAAAAACTGTTTTTT.

This clone was seen a few times. The CDR3 region has the DNA TGTGCCAGCAGGGTGACAGGGGCCAACGAGCAGTACTTC. Its translation is CASRVTGANEQYF. The chain carries TRBV6-1 and TRBJ2-7; 8 bases fit TRBD1. Looked up from germline, CDR1 is MNHNS and CDR2 is SASEGT. This CDR3 has 13 residues. V shed 6 bases, J shed 5 bases, and the junction held 6 bases outside the gene matches.

This clone was counted between two and nine times. The V gene is TRBV7-9, the J gene TRBJ2-5, with D unresolved. Germline assignment: CDR1 SEHNR and CDR2 FQNEAQ (reference sequence). V lost 4 bases and J 3 bases, leaving 9 bases between the germline ends. The CDR3 is 13 amino acids. This CDR3 is CASSSMSKETQYF. CDR3 in DNA: TGTGCCAGCAGCTCGATGTCTAAAGAGACCCAGTACTTC.

This chain links TRBV5-4 with TRBJ1-3; D is uncertain. Germline CDR1 is SGHNT and CDR2 is YYREEE (reference sequence). CDR3 size: 14 residues. V lost 2 bases and J lost 2, with 8 bases in between. CDR3 in DNA: TGTGCCAGCAGCTTCAACAGCCCTGGAAACACCATATATTTT. Encoded protein: CASSFNSPGNTIYF.

This clone was counted only a few times. The gene calls are TRBV19 and TRBJ2-1; unclear D gene. The CDR3 consists of 11 residues. Germline CDR1 is LNHDA and CDR2 is SQIVND (reference sequence). V shed 7 bases and J shed 6 bases, with 7 bases lying between them. The CDR3 protein is CASTGFNEQFF. The CDR3, as DNA: TGTGCCAGTACGGGTTTCAATGAGCAGTTCTTC.

Only a few counts were recorded for this clone. The chain uses TRBV27 and TRBJ2-7; TRBD2 matches at 11 bases. Germline V gives CDR1 MNHEY, CDR2 SMNVEV (reference sequence). After removal of 6 bases from V and 4 bases from J, the junction contained 2 bases not matched to a gene. This CDR3 has 13 amino acids. The CDR3 DNA reads as TGTGCCAGCAGGGCTAGCGGGAGGTACGAGCAGTACTTC. It yields the protein CASRASGRYEQYF.

The gene calls are TRBV29-1 and TRBJ1-2; possibly TRBD1 for D (5 bases). Germline V lookup: CDR1 SQVTM, CDR2 ANQGSEA. V lost 6 bases and J lost 7, with 15 bases in between. The CDR3 length is 12 residues. CDR3: CSVRGRGFGYTF. As DNA, the CDR3 is TGCAGCGTCCGCGGGAGGGGTTTTGGCTACACCTTC.

The chain joins TRBV15 to TRBJ2-3, with TRBD1 matching over 9 bases. Germline CDR1 reads LNHNV; CDR2 reads YYDKDF (reference sequence). J lost 2 bases, V lost 6 bases, and 18 bases had no gene match. CDR3 length: 19 amino acids. The CDR3 spells CATRGVFLTGGEVTDTQYF. CDR3 coding DNA: TGTGCCACCAGAGGAGTTTTTTTGACAGGGGGGGAAGTCACAGATACGCAGTATTTT.

The genes are TRBV5-1 and TRBJ2-2, with TRBD2 identical over 7 bases. Germline CDR1 and CDR2: SGHRS and YFSETQ. The CDR3 is 16 amino acids. J gave up 1 base and V 0 bases, and 3 bases lay outside the gene matches. CDR3: CASSLEASGNTGELFF. The CDR3 nucleotides are TGCGCCAGCAGCTTGGAGGCTAGCGGGAACACCGGGGAGCTGTTTTTT.

This chain connects TRBV28 to TRBJ1-4; D perhaps matches TRBD1 (5 bases). V lost 3 bases to trimming and J lost 8 bases, with 13 bases between them. Germline V lookup: CDR1 MDHEN, CDR2 SYDVKM. This CDR3 spans 14 amino acids. CDR3 amino acids: CASSLNQGGEKLFF. CDR3 DNA sequence: TGTGCCAGCAGTTTGAACCAGGGAGGAGAAAAACTGTTTTTT.

Comments on this clone: The junction and the germline gene differ at one end; a read error may be behind it. The rearrangement joins TRBV2 to TRBJ1-2; no reliable D call. The CDR3 has 13 residues. CDR1 is SNHLY, CDR2 FYNNEI, per germline. CDR3 nucleotide sequence: TGTGCCAGCAGAGAAGCCTTCAACTATGGCTACACCTTC. Encoded protein: CASREAFNYGYTF.

This clone has more than one count but fewer than ten. V and J are TRBV6-4 and TRBJ2-3, with 14 bases identical to TRBD2. The CDR3 contains 15 residues. V lost 5 bases to trimming and J lost 4 bases; unmatched junction nucleotides: 2. Looked up from germline, CDR1 is MRHNA and CDR2 is SNTAGT. The DNA of the CDR3 is TGTGCCAGCAGTCGACTAGCGGGAGGGTCAGATACGCAGTATTTT. Protein: CASSRLAGGSDTQYF.

The chain joins TRBV2 to TRBJ1-1; tentative D call: TRBD1 (6 bases). CDR1 and CDR2 from the germline V gene are SNHLY and FYNNEI. Trimming removed 5 bases from V and 4 bases from J, with 11 bases in between. The CDR3 length is 13 residues. The CDR3 loop is CASSPQGSTEAFF. The CDR3 region has the DNA TGTGCCAGCAGTCCTCAGGGGAGCACTGAAGCTTTCTTT. Filled out from reference TRBV2 and TRBJ1-1, the complete variable domain reads EPEVTQTPSHQVTQMGQEVILRCVPISNHLYFYWYRQILGQKVEFLVSFYNNEISEKSEIFDDQFSVERPDGSNFTLKIRSTKLEDSAMYFCASSPQGSTEAFFGQGTRLTVV.

This clone has just one count. The chain has TRBV2 and TRBJ2-7, with 8 bases matching TRBD1. With V trimmed by 6 bases and J by 3 bases, 4 bases remained unmatched. Germline V gene sequence: CDR1 SNHLY, CDR2 FYNNEI. This CDR3 is 13 amino acids long. The CDR3 DNA is TGTGCCAGCAGGGGACAGGCCGTCTACGAGCAGTACTTC. It translates to CASRGQAVYEQYF.

The CDR3 coding sequence is TGCAGCGTTAGGACTAGCGGGAGCCGAGGCACCGGGGAGCTGTTTTTT. Its translation: CSVRTSGSRGTGELFF. The J gene is TRBJ2-2, the V gene TRBV29-1, with 13 bases lining up with TRBD2. Germline V lookup: CDR1 SQVTM, CDR2 ANQGSEA. Trimming took 5 bases from V and 4 from J; bases not matched to a gene: 7. The CDR3 sequence is 16 residues long.

The chain carries TRBV9 and TRBJ2-7, with 9 positions matching TRBD2. J was trimmed by 4 bases and V by 0 bases; bases with no gene match: 14. CDR3 size: 18 residues. The V gene's germline CDR1 is SGDLS and CDR2 YYNGEE. CDR3 sequence: CASSVGAVAGAPPYEQYF. For the CDR3, the DNA is TGTGCCAGCAGCGTAGGGGCGGTAGCGGGGGCTCCCCCATACGAGCAGTACTTC.

The V gene is TRBV29-1, the J gene TRBJ2-7, with D maybe TRBD1 (5 bases). CDR1 is SQVTM and CDR2 is ANQGSEA in the germline V gene. V lost 3 bases and J lost 3, with 15 bases in between. The CDR3 covers 14 residues. The CDR3 nucleotides are TGCAGCGTTGAGTTGCAGGGCCACCTCTACGAGCAGTACTTC. This encodes CSVELQGHLYEQYF.

The chain employs TRBV6-1 and TRBJ1-5; TRBD1 matches 11 bases. Germline assignment: CDR1 MNHNS and CDR2 SASEGT. There are 15 residues in the CDR3. With 6 bases clipped from V and 6 bases from J, the junction kept 7 bases outside the gene matches. The CDR3 DNA reads as TGTGCCAGCAGCACAAGGACAGGGGGCATTCAGCCCCAGCATTTT. Protein: CASSTRTGGIQPQHF.

This clone has just a few counts. The genes are TRBV30 and TRBJ2-2, with 11 positions matching TRBD1. V dropped 1 base and J dropped 7; count of bases not matched to a gene: 17. CDR1 is GTSNPN and CDR2 is SVGIG in the germline V gene (reference sequence). This CDR3 has 19 residues. CDR3 DNA sequence: TGTGCCTGGAGTGCCCCCCGGGTTAGGACAGGGGGCGAGGGCGGGGAGCTGTTTTTT. Translated, it gives CAWSAPRVRTGGEGGELFF.

This clone has just a few counts. This chain uses TRBV6-6 with TRBJ2-7; 12 bases align to TRBD1. The J segment lost 5 bases and the V segment lost 2 bases, leaving 7 bases of the junction unmatched. The CDR3 length is 16 residues. CDR1 and CDR2 (germline): MNHNY, SVGAGI (reference sequence). The CDR3 here is CASSYPGQGAVDEQYF. CDR3 coding DNA: TGTGCCAGCAGTTACCCGGGACAGGGGGCGGTCGACGAGCAGTACTTC.

This clone was counted a few times. The genes are TRBV5-6 and TRBJ2-1; 9 bases map to TRBD1. With V trimmed by 1 base and J by 3 bases, 2 bases remained unmatched. The CDR3 has 15 amino acids. Germline values: CDR1 SGHDT, CDR2 YYEEEE. In nucleotides, the CDR3 is TGTGCCAGCAGCTTGCAGGACAGGGGCTACAATGAGCAGTTCTTC. Translated, it gives CASSLQDRGYNEQFF. Full variable domain (remainder filled in from reference TRBV5-6 and TRBJ2-1): DAGVTQSPTHLIKTRGQQVTLRCSPKSGHDTVSWYQQALGQGPQFIFQYYEEEERQRGNFPDRFSGHQFPNYSSELNVNALLLGDSALYLCASSLQDRGYNEQFFGPGTRLTVL.

The CDR3 region is CASSPGTGPNTEAFF. CDR3 coding DNA: TGTGCCAGCAGTCCGGGGACAGGGCCGAACACTGAAGCTTTCTTT. The J gene is TRBJ1-1, the V gene TRBV28; 9 bases line up with TRBD1. The germline V gene encodes CDR1 MDHEN and CDR2 SYDVKM. The CDR3 extends over 15 amino acids. Unmatched junction bases numbered 5, after V lost 5 bases and J lost 1 base.

This clone was recorded once. The J gene is TRBJ2-7, the V gene TRBV7-6, with TRBD2 matching over 7 bases. This CDR3 contains 16 residues. Germline lookup yields CDR1 SGHVS and CDR2 FNYEAQ. V dropped 1 base and J dropped 6; count of bases not matched to a gene: 12. DNA of the CDR3: TGTGCCAGCAGCTTAGGACTGGGGCGGGAGACGGGCGAGCAGTACTTC. It specifies CASSLGLGRETGEQYF.

The chain employs TRBV27 and TRBJ2-7, with D hard to call. V lost 0 bases, J lost 2 bases, and 8 bases lay in between. CDR1 MNHEY and CDR2 SMNVEV come from the germline V gene (reference sequence). The CDR3 consists of 14 residues. As DNA, the CDR3 is TGTGCCAGCAGTTTATCTATTGGAGCCTACGAGCAGTACTTC. It translates to CASSLSIGAYEQYF.

The gene calls are TRBV27 and TRBJ2-3; 9 bases fit TRBD1. J was trimmed by 1 base and V by 6 bases; bases with no gene match: 8. This CDR3 has 16 amino acids. Germline V gene sequence: CDR1 MNHEY, CDR2 SMNVEV (reference sequence). CDR3 in DNA: TGTGCCAGCAGGGGTATCAGGACAGGGGGCACAGATACGCAGTATTTT. Translating gives CASRGIRTGGTDTQYF.

The CDR3 is CASRKSGGNYEQYF. As DNA, the CDR3 is TGTGCCAGCAGAAAAAGTGGGGGGAACTACGAGCAGTACTTC. The V call is TRBV28, the J call TRBJ2-5, with a weak D call TRBD2 (6 bases). The tail of the sequence fits TRBJ2-7 better, so the J call may be wrong. Germline V CDR1 and CDR2: MDHEN, SYDVKM. CDR3 size: 14 residues.